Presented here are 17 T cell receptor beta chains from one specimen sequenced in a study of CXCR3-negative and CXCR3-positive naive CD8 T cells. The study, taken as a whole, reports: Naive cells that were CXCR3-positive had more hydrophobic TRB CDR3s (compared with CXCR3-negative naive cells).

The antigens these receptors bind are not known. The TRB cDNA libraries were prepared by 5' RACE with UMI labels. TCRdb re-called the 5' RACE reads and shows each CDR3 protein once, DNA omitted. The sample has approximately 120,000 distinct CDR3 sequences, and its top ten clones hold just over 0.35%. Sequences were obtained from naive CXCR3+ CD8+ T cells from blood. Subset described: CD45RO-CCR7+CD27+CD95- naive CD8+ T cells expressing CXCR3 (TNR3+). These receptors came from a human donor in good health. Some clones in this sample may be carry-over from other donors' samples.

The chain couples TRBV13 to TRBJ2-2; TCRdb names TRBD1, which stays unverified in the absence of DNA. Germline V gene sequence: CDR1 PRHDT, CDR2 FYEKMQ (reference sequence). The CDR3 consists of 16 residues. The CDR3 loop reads CASSLIRGMDTGELFF.

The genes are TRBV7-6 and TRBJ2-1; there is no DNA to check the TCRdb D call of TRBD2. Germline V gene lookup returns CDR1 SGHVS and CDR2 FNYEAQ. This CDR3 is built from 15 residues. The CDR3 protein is CASSPGLAGGPEQFF. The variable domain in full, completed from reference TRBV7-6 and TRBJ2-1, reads GAGVSQSPRYKVTKRGQDVALRCDPISGHVSLYWYRQALGQGPEFLTYFNYEAQQDKSGLPNDRFSAERPEGSISTLTIQRTEQRDSAMYRCASSPGLAGGPEQFFGPGTRLTVL.

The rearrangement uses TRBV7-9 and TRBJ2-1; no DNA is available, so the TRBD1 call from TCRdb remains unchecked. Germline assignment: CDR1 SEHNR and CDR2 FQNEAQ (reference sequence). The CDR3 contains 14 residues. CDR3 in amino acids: CASSSLQGSNEQFF.

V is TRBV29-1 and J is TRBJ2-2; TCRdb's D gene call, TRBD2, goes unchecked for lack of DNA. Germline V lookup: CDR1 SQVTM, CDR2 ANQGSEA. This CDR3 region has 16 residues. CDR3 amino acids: CSVRWTSGENTGELFF.

The CDR3 loop is CSVEGPGTSASYEQYF. The chain couples TRBV29-1 to TRBJ2-7; lacking DNA, the TRBD2 call made by TCRdb goes unchecked. Germline V gene data show CDR1 as SQVTM and CDR2 as ANQGSEA. The CDR3 is 16 amino acids.

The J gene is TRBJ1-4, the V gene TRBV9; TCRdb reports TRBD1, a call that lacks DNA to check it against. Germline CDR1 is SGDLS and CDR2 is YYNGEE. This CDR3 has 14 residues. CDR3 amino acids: CASSPGQGNEKLFF.

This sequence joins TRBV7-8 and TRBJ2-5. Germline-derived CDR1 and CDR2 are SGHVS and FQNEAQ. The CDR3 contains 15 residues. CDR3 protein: CASSLEVGLQETQYF. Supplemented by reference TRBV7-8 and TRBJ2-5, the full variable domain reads GAGVSQSPRYKVAKRGQDVALRCDPISGHVSLFWYQQALGQGPEFLTYFQNEAQLDKSGLPSDRFFAERPEGSVSTLKIQRTQQEDSAVYLCASSLEVGLQETQYFGPGTRLLVL.

CDR3 in amino acids: CSASVQIGTTPQETQYF. The rearrangement joins TRBV20-1 to TRBJ2-5; TCRdb gives TRBD1 as the D gene, but with no DNA this cannot be confirmed. The germline gives CDR1 DFQATT, CDR2 SNEGSKA (reference sequence). The CDR3 totals 17 residues.

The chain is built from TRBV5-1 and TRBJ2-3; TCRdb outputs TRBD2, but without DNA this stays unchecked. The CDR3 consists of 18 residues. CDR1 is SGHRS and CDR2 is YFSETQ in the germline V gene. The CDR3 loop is CASSLAGTSGGAADTQYF.

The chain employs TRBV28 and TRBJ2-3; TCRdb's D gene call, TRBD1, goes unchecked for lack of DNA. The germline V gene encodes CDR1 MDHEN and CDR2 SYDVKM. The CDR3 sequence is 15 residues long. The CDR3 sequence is CASNYGTGLTDTQYF.

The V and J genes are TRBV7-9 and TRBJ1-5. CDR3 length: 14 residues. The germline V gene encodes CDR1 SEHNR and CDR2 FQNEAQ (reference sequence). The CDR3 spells CASSSDGVNQPQHF.

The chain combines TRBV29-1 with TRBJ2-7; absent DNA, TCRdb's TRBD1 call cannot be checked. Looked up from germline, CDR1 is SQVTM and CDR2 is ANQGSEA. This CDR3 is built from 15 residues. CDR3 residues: CSVLGIGAASYEQYF.

CDR3 region: CATSDKGQGYNEQFF. The chain joins TRBV24-1 to TRBJ2-1; TCRdb designates TRBD1, a call that cannot be tested without DNA. The CDR3 length is 15 residues. Germline V gives CDR1 KGHDR, CDR2 SFDVKD.

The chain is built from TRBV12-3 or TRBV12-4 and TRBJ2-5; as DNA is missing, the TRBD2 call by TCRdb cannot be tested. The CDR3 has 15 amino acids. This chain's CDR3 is CASSFEGREEETQYF.

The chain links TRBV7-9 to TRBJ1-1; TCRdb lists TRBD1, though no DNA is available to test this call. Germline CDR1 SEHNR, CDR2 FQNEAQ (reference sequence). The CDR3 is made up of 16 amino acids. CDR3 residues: CASSPVGQAYGPDAFF.

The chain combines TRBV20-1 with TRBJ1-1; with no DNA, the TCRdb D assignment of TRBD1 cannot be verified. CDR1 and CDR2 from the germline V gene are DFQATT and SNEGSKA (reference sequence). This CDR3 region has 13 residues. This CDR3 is CSAPDRLNTEAFF.

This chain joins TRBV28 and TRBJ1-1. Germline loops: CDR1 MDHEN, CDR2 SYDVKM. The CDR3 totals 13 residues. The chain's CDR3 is CASSPNMNTEAFF.